This T cell receptor (beta chain) was documented in a study of blood T cell repertoires in COVID-19. Whole-study context: PBMCs, B-cell-depleted T cells, or T cells were the source of the cDNA or gDNA that made up the material.

In the original workflow: Reference gene primer amplification gave nucleated cell count estimates. TCRdb's table, derived via immunoSEQ multiplex PCR, lists solely in-frame clones and lacks some. V and J calls and clone size are given by that table; D and trimming were obtained from the DNA. The sample has roughly 130,000 clones, approximately 84% seen once. The CDR3 is made up of 16 amino acids. Germline V gene lookup returns CDR1 SNHLY and CDR2 FYNNEI. Trimming took off 3 bases at V and 5 bases at J, with 17 bases between the two ends. This sequence was found in a woman aged 55-75 years with acute or convalescent COVID-19. Sequencing was carried out using peripheral blood. This chain uses TRBV2 with TRBJ1-5; D is possibly TRBD1 (6 bases). The chain's CDR3 is CASSDRRGGVDQPQHF. CDR3 in DNA: TGTGCCAGCAGTGATAGGAGAGGGGGGGTAGATCAGCCCCAGCATTTT.